The clone carrying this TCR beta chain appeared a few times. Its target is not known. This specimen belongs to a study of cytomegalovirus exposure and HLA in healthy donors. The PCR was carried out with 60 Vbeta primers and 13 Jbeta primers. Sequenced by immunoSEQ multiplex PCR; TCRdb stores in-frame clones only, minus some. Altogether over 150,000 clones are present, about 68% being singletons, with the ten largest covering 2% to 2.5%. The germline gives CDR1 GTSNPN, CDR2 SVGIG (reference sequence). The CDR3 is 11 amino acids. V lost 0 bases and J 7 bases, leaving 4 bases between the germline ends. General study points: Association of about 17,000 TCR beta sequences with HLA alleles was found at 0.05 false discovery rate in a later analysis. Analysis was carried out at a later point, and it linked a missense DCLRE1C variant to TCR beta V- and J-gene trimming.

Healthy bone marrow donors supplied every sample. This receptor was identified in a man under 40 in good health and CMV-seronegative. The sample comprised PBMCs. The rearrangement joins TRBV30 to TRBJ2-1, with unresolved D. The CDR3 protein is CAWSVRNEQFF. In nucleotides, the CDR3 is TGTGCCTGGAGTGTACGGAATGAGCAGTTCTTC.